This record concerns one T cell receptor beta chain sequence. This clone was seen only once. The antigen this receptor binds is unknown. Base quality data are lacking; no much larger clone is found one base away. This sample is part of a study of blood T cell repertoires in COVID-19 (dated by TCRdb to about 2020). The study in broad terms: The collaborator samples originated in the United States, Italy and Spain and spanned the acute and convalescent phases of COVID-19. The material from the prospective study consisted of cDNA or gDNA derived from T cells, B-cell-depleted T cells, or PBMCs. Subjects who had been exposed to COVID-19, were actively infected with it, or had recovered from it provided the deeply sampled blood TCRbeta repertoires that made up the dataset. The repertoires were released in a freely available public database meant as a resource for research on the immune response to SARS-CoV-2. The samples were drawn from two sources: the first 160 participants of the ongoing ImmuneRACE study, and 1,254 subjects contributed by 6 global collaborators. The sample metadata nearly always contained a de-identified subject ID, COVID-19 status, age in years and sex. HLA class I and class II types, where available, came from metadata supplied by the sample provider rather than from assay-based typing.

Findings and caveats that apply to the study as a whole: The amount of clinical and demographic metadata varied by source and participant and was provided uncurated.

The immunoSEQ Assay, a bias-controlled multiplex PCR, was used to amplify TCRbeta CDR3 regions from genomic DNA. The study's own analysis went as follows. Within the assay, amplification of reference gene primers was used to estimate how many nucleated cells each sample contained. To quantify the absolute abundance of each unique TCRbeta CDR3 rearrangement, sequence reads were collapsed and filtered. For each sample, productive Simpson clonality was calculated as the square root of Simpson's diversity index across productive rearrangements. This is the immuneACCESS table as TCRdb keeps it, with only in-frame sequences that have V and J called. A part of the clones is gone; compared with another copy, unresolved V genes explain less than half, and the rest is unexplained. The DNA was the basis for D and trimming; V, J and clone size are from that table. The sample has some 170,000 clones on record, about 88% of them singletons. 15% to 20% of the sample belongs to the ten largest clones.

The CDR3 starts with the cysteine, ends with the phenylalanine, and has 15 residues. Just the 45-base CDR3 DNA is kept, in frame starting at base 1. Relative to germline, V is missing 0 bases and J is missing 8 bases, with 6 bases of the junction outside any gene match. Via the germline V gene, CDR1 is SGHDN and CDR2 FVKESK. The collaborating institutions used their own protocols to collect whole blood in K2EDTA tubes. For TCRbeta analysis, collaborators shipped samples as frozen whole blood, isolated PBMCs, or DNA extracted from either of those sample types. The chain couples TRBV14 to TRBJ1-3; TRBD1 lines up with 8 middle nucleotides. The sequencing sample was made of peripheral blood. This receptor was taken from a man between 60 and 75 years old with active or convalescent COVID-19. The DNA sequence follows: TGTGCCAGCAGCCAAGATGGGGACAGGACAGACACCATATATTTT. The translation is CASSQDGDRTDTIYF.